The present entry profiles one TCR beta chain with its context. Its target is unknown. CDR1 SGDLS and CDR2 YYNGEE come from the germline V gene. J was trimmed by 4 bases and V by 5 bases; bases with no gene match: 7. This CDR3 spans 15 amino acids. This sample stems from a study of Ad26.COV2.S vaccination and SARS-CoV-2 variants. Overall study context: Recipients of Ad26.COV2.S got it intramuscularly, once or twice 56 days apart. Points from the study as a whole: The analyses of TCR breadth and depth may have understated the size of total T cell responses.

Treatment specified: over 15 received Ad26.COV2.S at low or high dose, single or two shots; roughly five received placebo; per-sample allocation not given. After the first vaccine or placebo injection, samples were drawn on day 63. Recruitment in Boston yielded a donor of adult age, 18-55 years. Clones were sequenced by immunoSEQ multiplex PCR, and TCRdb holds only the in-frame ones, with some missing. This sample has fewer than 300,000 clones, with around 87% found just once. The V call is TRBV9, the J call TRBJ2-1; TRBD1 matches 9 bases. This TCR was sampled from a person between 18 and 65 years old who received the Ad26.COV2.S COVID-19 vaccine or a placebo. Sequencing used peripheral blood, obtained in a trial of Ad26.COV2.S vaccine versus placebo. The CDR3 coding sequence is TGTGCCAGCAGTGCCGGGACAGGGATTTACAATGAGCAGTTCTTC. Translation gives CASSAGTGIYNEQFF. Complete variable domain (other parts from reference TRBV9 and TRBJ2-1): DSGVTQTPKHLITATGQRVTLRCSPRSGDLSVYWYQQSLDQGLQFLIQYYNGEERAKGNILERFSAQQFPDLHSELNLSSLELGDSALYFCASSAGTGIYNEQFFGPGTRLTVL.